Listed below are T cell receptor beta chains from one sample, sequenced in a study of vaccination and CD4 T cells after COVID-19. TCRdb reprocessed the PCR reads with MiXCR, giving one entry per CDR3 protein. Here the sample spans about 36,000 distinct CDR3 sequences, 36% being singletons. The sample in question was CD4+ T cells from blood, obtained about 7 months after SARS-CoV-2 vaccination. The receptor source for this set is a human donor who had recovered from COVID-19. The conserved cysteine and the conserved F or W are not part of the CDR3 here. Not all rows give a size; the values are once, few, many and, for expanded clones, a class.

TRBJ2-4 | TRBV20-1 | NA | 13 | SANRRDQQTNIQY
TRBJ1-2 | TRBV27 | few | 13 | ASSLSWDRNYGYT
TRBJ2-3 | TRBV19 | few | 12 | ASSADRSTDTQY
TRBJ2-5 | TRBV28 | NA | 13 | ASRGRGNLRETQY
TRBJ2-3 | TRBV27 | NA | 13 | ASSLLGPHTDTQY
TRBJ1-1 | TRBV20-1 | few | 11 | SAGRTANTEAF
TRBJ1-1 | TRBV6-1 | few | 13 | ASRIVQGTNTEAF
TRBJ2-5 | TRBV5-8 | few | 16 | ASRSGLAGVFGQETQY
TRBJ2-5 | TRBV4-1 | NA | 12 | ASSQDLAQETQY
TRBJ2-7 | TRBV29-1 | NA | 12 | SVEGGEGGYEQY
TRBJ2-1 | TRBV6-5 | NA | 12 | ASSYRDSYNEQF
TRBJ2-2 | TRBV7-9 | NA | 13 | ASSLVAGRAGELF
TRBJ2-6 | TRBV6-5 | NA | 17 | ASSYSLWDSLSGANVLT
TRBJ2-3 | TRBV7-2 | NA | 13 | ASSLGQAKTDAQY
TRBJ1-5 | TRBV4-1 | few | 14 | ASSHGGERNNQPQH
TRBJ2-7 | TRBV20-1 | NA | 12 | SASQGRSSYEQY
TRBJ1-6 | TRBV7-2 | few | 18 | ASSFFTGTALGSANSPLH
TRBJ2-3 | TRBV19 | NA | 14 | ASRQGLAGATDTQY
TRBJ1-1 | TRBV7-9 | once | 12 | ASSLAYGVLGTF
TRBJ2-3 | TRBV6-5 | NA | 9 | ASSFDGTQY
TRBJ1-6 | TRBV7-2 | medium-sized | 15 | ASSPSYLRVPQSPLH
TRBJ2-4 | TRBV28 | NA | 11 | ASRGAGENIQY
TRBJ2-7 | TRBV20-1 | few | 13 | SANRGFSSSYEQY
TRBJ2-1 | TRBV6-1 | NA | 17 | ASSPGTSGRAGAYNEQF
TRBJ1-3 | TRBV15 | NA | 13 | ATSSDGDPGNTIY
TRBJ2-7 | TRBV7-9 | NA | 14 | ASSLGFGLRRNEQY
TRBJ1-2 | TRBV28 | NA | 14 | ASSDSRARPNYGYT
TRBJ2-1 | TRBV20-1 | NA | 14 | SARVPSGSFYNEQF
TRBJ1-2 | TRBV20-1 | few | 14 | SAREIETGGDLSYT
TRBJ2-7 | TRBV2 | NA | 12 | ASQPGQGAYEQY
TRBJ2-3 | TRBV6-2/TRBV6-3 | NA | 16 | ASSYGFAGVGATDTQY
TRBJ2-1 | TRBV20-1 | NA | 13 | SARDPAGRYNEQF
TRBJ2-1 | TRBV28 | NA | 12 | ASASGSSYNEQF
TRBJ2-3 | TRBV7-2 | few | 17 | ASSVPGLAVVEVPDTQY
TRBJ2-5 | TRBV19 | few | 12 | ASTATGGGETQY
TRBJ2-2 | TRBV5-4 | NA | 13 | ASSPSGREIGELF
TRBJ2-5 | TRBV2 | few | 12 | ASKVVQGGETQY
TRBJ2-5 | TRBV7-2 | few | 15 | ASSSLGLAGEGETQY
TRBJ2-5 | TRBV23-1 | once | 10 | ASTQGWETQY
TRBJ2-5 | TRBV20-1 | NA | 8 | SAGDETQY
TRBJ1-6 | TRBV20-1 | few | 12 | SARFLGVYSPLH